A selection of T cell receptor beta chains follows, all from one sample in a study of a mutant IDH1 vaccine in newly diagnosed glioma. Sequenced by immunoSEQ multiplex PCR; TCRdb stores in-frame clones only, minus some. The sample shows 98,000 or so clones, around nine tenths of them seen only once. This material consisted of PBMCs, taken from a glioma patient treated with radiotherapy, temozolomide or both. Every receptor here comes from a woman in her 50s with glioma. Both conserved end residues are part of each CDR3. A D gene is named only where the DNA matches it firmly. For some rows the clone size is stated as once, few or many, or as a class when expanded; others skip it.

d_call: NA; j_call: TRBJ2-7; v_call: TRBV13; clone_size: NA; cdr3_aa: CASSLGGRGYEQYF; cdr3_nt: TGTGCCAGCAGCTTAGGCGGGAGAGGGTACGAGCAGTACTTC
d_call: TRBD1; j_call: TRBJ2-7; v_call: TRBV4-1; clone_size: NA; cdr3_aa: CASSYGQGAYEQYF; cdr3_nt: TGCGCCAGCAGCTACGGACAGGGGGCCTACGAGCAGTACTTC
d_call: NA; j_call: TRBJ2-7; v_call: TRBV30; clone_size: once; cdr3_aa: CAWSVTGNEQYF; cdr3_nt: TGTGCCTGGAGTGTTACAGGGAACGAGCAGTACTTC
d_call: TRBD1; j_call: TRBJ2-7; v_call: TRBV9; clone_size: NA; cdr3_aa: CASSVGGTGLHEQYF; cdr3_nt: TGTGCCAGCAGCGTAGGAGGGACAGGTCTCCACGAGCAGTACTTC
d_call: TRBD1; j_call: TRBJ2-7; v_call: TRBV30; clone_size: NA; cdr3_aa: CAWSRTGVEQYF; cdr3_nt: TGTGCCTGGAGCCGTACAGGGGTCGAGCAGTACTTC
d_call: NA; j_call: TRBJ1-1; v_call: TRBV28; clone_size: few; cdr3_aa: CASSLGEGNTEAFF; cdr3_nt: TGTGCCAGCAGTTTAGGGGAGGGGAACACTGAAGCTTTCTTT
d_call: TRBD2; j_call: TRBJ2-3; v_call: TRBV2; clone_size: NA; cdr3_aa: CGTLLAGVNTQYF; cdr3_nt: TGCGGAACATTACTAGCGGGAGTAAATACGCAGTATTTT
d_call: NA; j_call: TRBJ1-4; v_call: TRBV30; clone_size: once; cdr3_aa: CAWSGGEKLFF; cdr3_nt: TGTGCCTGGAGTGGGGGGGAAAAACTGTTTTTT
d_call: NA; j_call: TRBJ1-1; v_call: TRBV6-1; clone_size: NA; cdr3_aa: CASSERIRQPEAFF; cdr3_nt: TGTGCCAGCAGTGAAAGAATTCGGCAGCCTGAAGCTTTCTTT
d_call: TRBD2; j_call: TRBJ2-1; v_call: TRBV4-1; clone_size: NA; cdr3_aa: CASSQDRRGRGNEQFF; cdr3_nt: TGCGCCAGCAGCCAAGATAGGCGCGGGAGGGGGAATGAGCAGTTCTTC
d_call: NA; j_call: TRBJ2-7; v_call: TRBV10-3; clone_size: NA; cdr3_aa: CAIRAAGNTYEQYF; cdr3_nt: TGTGCCATCAGGGCAGCAGGCAATACCTACGAGCAGTACTTC
d_call: NA; j_call: TRBJ1-2; v_call: TRBV5-1; clone_size: NA; cdr3_aa: CASSGQDPNYGYTF; cdr3_nt: TGCGCCAGCAGCGGCCAGGATCCTAACTATGGCTACACCTTC
d_call: TRBD2; j_call: TRBJ2-1; v_call: TRBV11-3; clone_size: NA; cdr3_aa: CASSHSGSPLNEQFF; cdr3_nt: TGTGCCAGCAGCCATAGCGGGAGCCCCTTAAATGAGCAGTTCTTC
d_call: TRBD2; j_call: TRBJ2-1; v_call: TRBV10-3; clone_size: NA; cdr3_aa: CAISAIPGLAGGRNEQFF; cdr3_nt: TGTGCCATCAGTGCAATCCCGGGACTAGCGGGAGGAAGGAATGAGCAGTTCTTC
d_call: TRBD2; j_call: TRBJ2-1; v_call: TRBV28; clone_size: NA; cdr3_aa: CASSFSLAGGSEQFF; cdr3_nt: TGTGCCAGCAGTTTTTCCTTAGCGGGAGGTAGTGAGCAGTTCTTC
d_call: NA; j_call: TRBJ2-3; v_call: TRBV6-1; clone_size: NA; cdr3_aa: CATRSDTDTQYF; cdr3_nt: TGTGCCACCCGATCAGACACAGATACGCAGTATTTT
d_call: NA; j_call: TRBJ1-4; v_call: TRBV13; clone_size: NA; cdr3_aa: CASSLNRAGNEKLFF; cdr3_nt: TGTGCCAGCAGCCTTAACAGGGCAGGTAATGAAAAACTGTTTTTT
d_call: NA; j_call: TRBJ2-2; v_call: TRBV7-2; clone_size: NA; cdr3_aa: CASSPGPMNTGELFF; cdr3_nt: TGTGCCAGCAGCCCGGGACCGATGAACACCGGGGAGCTGTTTTTT
d_call: NA; j_call: TRBJ1-4; v_call: TRBV9; clone_size: NA; cdr3_aa: CASSVTQGTGEKLFF; cdr3_nt: TGTGCCAGCAGCGTGACCCAGGGGACCGGAGAAAAACTGTTTTTT
d_call: NA; j_call: TRBJ2-4; v_call: TRBV6-6; clone_size: NA; cdr3_aa: CASSKPPGVAKNIQYF; cdr3_nt: TGTGCCAGCAGCAAGCCTCCGGGGGTGGCCAAAAACATTCAGTACTTC
d_call: TRBD1; j_call: TRBJ2-7; v_call: TRBV30; clone_size: NA; cdr3_aa: CAWSVDDRGKYEQYF; cdr3_nt: TGTGCCTGGAGTGTCGATGACAGGGGGAAGTACGAGCAGTACTTC
d_call: NA; j_call: TRBJ1-1; v_call: TRBV9; clone_size: NA; cdr3_aa: CASSVGGGQTEAFF; cdr3_nt: TGTGCCAGCAGCGTAGGCGGGGGTCAAACTGAAGCTTTCTTT
d_call: NA; j_call: TRBJ1-5; v_call: TRBV7-2; clone_size: few; cdr3_aa: CASSLAGGNSNQPQHF; cdr3_nt: TGTGCCAGCAGCTTAGCGGGAGGGAATAGCAATCAGCCCCAGCATTTT
d_call: TRBD1; j_call: TRBJ1-1; v_call: TRBV19; clone_size: NA; cdr3_aa: CASTRDRGQTEAFF; cdr3_nt: TGTGCCAGTACCAGGGACAGGGGGCAAACTGAAGCTTTCTTT